The present entry profiles one T cell receptor beta chain with its context. The data originate from a study of naive and memory T cell subsets. The beta constant-region primer was an equimolar mix of two oligonucleotides covering TRBC1 and TRBC2. Ligation attached a single-stranded oligonucleotide with a 12-nucleotide UMI and the SP2 primer to the cDNA 3' end. Via MiXCR, TCRdb re-called the UMI-ligation and nested PCR reads, giving one row per CDR3 protein. The sample shows about 85,000 distinct CDR3 sequences, around 13% of them seen only once. The sequence came from a human donor in good health. Input material: central memory CD4+ T cells from blood.

For the CDR3, the DNA is TGTGCCACCAGCAGAGAGGACAGGGGCAGACAGCCCCAGCATTTT. Its translation is CATSREDRGRQPQHF. The chain recombines TRBV15 with TRBJ1-5; 9 bases agree with TRBD1. Trimming at V came to 0 bases and at J to 7 bases, leaving 4 bases not matched to a gene. CDR1 is LNHNV and CDR2 is YYDKDF in the germline V gene (reference sequence). The CDR3 length is 15 residues.